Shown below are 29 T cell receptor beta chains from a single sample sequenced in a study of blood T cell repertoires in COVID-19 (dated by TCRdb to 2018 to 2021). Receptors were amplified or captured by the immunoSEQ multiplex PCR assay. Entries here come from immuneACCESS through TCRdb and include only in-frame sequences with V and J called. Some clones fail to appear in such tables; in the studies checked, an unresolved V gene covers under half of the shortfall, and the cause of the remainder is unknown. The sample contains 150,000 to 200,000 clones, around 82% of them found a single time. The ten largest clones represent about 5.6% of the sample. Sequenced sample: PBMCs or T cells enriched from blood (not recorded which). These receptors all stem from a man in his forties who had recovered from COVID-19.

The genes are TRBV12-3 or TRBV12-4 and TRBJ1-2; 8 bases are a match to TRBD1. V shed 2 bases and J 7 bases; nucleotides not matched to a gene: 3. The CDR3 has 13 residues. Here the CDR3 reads CASSLTTGAGYTF. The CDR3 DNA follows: TGTGCCAGCAGTTTAACGACAGGGGCTGGCTACACCTTC.

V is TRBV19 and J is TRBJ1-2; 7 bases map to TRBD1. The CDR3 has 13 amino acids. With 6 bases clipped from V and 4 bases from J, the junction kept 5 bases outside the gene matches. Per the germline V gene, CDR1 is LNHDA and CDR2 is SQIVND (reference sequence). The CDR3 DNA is TGTGCCAGTAGCCCGGACAGGAGCTATGGCTACACCTTC. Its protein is CASSPDRSYGYTF.

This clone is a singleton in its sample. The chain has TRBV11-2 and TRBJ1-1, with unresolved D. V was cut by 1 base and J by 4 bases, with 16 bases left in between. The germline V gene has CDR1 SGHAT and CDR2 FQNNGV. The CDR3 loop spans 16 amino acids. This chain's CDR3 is CASSLAIGGLGTEAFF. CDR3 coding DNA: TGTGCCAGCAGCTTAGCGATAGGCGGTCTGGGCACTGAAGCTTTCTTT.

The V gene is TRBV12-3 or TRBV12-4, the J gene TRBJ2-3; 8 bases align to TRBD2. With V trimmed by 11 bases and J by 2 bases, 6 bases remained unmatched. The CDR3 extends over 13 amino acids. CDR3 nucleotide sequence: TGTGCCCTCCGGGAGGGAGTCACAGATACGCAGTATTTT. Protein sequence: CALREGVTDTQYF.

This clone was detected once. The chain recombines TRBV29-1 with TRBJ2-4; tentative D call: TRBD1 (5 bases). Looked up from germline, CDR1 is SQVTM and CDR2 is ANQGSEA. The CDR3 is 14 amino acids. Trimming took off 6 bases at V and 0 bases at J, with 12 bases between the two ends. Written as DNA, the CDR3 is TGCAGCGTACGGACAAGACTAGCCAAAAACATTCAGTACTTC. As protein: CSVRTRLAKNIQYF.

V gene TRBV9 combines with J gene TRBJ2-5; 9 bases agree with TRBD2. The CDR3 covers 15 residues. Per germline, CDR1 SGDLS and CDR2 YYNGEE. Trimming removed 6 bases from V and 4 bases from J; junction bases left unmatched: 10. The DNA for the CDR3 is TGTGCCAGCACCGCTGGCGGGGGGGCTCGAGAGACCCAGTACTTC. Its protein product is CASTAGGGARETQYF.

CDR3 region: CASSQTGRDQPQHF. CDR3 sequence (DNA): TGTGCCAGCAGCCAGACAGGGCGGGATCAGCCCCAGCATTTT. The rearrangement uses TRBV2 and TRBJ1-5; 7 bases match TRBD1. V lost 6 bases to trimming and J lost 5 bases; unmatched junction nucleotides: 7. The CDR3 runs to 14 residues. Germline V CDR1 and CDR2: SNHLY, FYNNEI.

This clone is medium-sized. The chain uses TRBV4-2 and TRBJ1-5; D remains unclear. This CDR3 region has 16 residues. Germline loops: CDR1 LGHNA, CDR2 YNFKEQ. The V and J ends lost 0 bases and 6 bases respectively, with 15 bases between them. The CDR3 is CASSQDNELTSQPQHF. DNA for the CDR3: TGTGCCAGCAGCCAAGATAACGAGCTAACTTCTCAGCCCCAGCATTTT.

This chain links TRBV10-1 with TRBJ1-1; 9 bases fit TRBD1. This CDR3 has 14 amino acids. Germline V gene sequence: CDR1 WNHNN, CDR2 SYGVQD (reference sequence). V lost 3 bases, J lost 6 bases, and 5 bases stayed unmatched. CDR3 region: CASSDPGQGSEAFF. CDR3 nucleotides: TGCGCCAGCAGTGATCCGGGACAGGGTTCTGAAGCTTTCTTT.

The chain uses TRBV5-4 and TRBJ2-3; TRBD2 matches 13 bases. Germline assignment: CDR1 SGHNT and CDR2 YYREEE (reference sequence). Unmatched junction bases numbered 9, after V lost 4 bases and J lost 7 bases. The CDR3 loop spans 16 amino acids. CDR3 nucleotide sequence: TGTGCCAGCAGCGTGACTAGCGGGGGGACTTCAAATACGCAGTATTTT. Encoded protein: CASSVTSGGTSNTQYF.

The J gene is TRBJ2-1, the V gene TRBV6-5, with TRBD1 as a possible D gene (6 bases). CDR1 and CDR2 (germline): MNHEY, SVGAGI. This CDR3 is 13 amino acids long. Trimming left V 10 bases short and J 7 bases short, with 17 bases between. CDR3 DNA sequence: TGTGCCACCACCGGGGTCAGGGGAAATGAGCAGTTCTTC. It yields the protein CATTGVRGNEQFF.

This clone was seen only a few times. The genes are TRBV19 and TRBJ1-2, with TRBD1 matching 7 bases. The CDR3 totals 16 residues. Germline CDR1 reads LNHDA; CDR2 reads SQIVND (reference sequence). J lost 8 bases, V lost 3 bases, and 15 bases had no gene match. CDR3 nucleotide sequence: TGTGCCAGTAGTATCTGGGACCCCCTACAGGGGCGAGGCTACACCTTC. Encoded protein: CASSIWDPLQGRGYTF.

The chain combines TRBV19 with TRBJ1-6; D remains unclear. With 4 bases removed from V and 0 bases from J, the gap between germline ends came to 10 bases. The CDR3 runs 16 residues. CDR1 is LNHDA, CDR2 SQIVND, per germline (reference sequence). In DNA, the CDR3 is TGTGCCAGTAGTACCCGCCCGAGCTCCTATAATTCACCCCTCCACTTT. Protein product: CASSTRPSSYNSPLHF.

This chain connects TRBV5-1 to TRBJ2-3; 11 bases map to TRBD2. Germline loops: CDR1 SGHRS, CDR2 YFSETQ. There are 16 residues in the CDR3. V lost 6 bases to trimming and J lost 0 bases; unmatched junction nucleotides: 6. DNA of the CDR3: TGCGCCAGCACCGACCCTAGCGGGGGGAGCACAGATACGCAGTATTTT. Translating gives CASTDPSGGSTDTQYF.

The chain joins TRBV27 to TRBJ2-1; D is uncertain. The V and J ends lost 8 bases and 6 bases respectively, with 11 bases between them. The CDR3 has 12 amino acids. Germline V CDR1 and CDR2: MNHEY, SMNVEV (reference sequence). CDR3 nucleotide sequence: TGTGCCAGCCGTCGGGTGGGCAATGAGCAGTTCTTC. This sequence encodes CASRRVGNEQFF.

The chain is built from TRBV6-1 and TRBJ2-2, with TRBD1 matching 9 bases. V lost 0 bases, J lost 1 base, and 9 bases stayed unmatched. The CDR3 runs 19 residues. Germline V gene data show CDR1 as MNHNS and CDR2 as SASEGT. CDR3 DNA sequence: TGTGCCAGCAGTGAAGCGCAAAAAGGGACAGGGAAGAACACCGGGGAGCTGTTTTTT. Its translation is CASSEAQKGTGKNTGELFF.

CDR3 protein: CASSLRQTTDTQYF. CDR3 sequence (DNA): TGTGCCAGCAGCTTAAGACAGACCACAGATACGCAGTATTTT. The chain links TRBV7-2 to TRBJ2-3; possibly TRBD1 for D (5 bases). From germline, CDR1 is SGHTA and CDR2 FQGNSA. V shed 2 bases and J shed 2 bases, with 8 bases lying between them. The CDR3 is made up of 14 amino acids. The variable domain in full, completed from reference TRBV7-2 and TRBJ2-3, reads GAGVSQSPSNKVTEKGKDVELRCDPISGHTALYWYRQSLGQGLEFLIYFQGNSAPDKSGLPSDRFSAERTGGSVSTLTIQRTQQEDSAVYLCASSLRQTTDTQYFGPGTRLTVL.

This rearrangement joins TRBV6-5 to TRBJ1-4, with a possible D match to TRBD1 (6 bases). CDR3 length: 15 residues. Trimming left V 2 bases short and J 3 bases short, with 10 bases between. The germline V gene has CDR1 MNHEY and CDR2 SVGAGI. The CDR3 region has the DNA TGTGCCAGCAGTTACAACAGGGCCCCTAATGAAAAACTGTTTTTT. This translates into CASSYNRAPNEKLFF.

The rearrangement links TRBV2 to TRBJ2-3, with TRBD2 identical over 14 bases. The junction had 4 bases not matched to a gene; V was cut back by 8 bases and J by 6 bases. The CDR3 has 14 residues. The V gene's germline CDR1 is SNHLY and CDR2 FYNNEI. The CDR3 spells CASAWTSGGDTQYF. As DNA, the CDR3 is TGTGCCAGCGCCTGGACTAGCGGGGGGGATACGCAGTATTTT.

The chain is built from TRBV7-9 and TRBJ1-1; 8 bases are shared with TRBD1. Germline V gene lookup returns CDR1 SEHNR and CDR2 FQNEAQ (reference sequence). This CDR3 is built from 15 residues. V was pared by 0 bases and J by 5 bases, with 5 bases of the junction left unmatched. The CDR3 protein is CASSLAQGARTEAFF. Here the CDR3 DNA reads TGTGCCAGCAGCTTAGCGCAGGGGGCGCGGACTGAAGCTTTCTTT.

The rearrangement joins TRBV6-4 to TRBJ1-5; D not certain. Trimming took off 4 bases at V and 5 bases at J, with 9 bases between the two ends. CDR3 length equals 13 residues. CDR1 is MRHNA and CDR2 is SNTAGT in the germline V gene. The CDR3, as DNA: TGTGCCAGCAGTGTCAGATCCGATCAGCCCCAGCATTTT. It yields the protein CASSVRSDQPQHF.

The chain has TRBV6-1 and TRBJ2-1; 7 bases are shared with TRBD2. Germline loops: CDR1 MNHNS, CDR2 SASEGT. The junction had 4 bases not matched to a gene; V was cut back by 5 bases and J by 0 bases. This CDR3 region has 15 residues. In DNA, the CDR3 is TGTGCCAGCAGTCTAGCGGACCCCTCCTACAATGAGCAGTTCTTC. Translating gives CASSLADPSYNEQFF.

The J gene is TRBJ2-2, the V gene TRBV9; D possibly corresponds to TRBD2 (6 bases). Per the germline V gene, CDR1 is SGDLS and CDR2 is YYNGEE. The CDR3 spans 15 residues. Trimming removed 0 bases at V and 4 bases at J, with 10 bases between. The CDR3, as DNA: TGTGCCAGCAGCGTAGTTGGGACTTCCACCGGGGAGCTGTTTTTT. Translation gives CASSVVGTSTGELFF.

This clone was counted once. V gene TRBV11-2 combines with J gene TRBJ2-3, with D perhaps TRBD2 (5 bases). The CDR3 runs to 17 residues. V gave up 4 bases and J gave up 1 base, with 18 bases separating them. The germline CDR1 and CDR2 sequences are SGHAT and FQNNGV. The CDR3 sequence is CASSYLFGDPGTDTQYF. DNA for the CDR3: TGTGCCAGCAGCTACCTGTTCGGGGATCCAGGCACAGATACGCAGTATTTT.

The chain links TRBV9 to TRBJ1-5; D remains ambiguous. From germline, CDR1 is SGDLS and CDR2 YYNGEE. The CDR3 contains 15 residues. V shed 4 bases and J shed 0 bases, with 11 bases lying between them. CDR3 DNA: TGTGCCAGCAGCAGCGGCGGTAATAGCAATCAGCCCCAGCATTTT. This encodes CASSSGGNSNQPQHF.

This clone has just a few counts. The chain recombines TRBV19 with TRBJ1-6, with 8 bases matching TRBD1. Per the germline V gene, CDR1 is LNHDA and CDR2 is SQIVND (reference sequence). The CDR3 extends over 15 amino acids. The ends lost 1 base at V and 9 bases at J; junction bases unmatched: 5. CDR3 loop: CASSIVGQGGSPLHF. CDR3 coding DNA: TGTGCCAGTAGTATAGTCGGACAGGGAGGTTCACCCCTCCACTTT.

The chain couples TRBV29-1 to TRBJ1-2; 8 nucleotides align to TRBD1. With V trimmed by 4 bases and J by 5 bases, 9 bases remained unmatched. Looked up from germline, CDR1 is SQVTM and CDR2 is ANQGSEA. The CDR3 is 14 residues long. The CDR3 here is CSVAPDRGPYGYTF. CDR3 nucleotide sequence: TGCAGCGTTGCCCCCGACAGGGGACCTTATGGCTACACCTTC.

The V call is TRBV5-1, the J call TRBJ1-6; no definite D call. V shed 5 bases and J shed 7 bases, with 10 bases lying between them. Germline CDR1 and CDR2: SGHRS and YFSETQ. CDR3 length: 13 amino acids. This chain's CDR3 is CASSAGLNSPLHF. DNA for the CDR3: TGCGCCAGCAGTGCCGGTTTGAATTCACCCCTCCACTTT.

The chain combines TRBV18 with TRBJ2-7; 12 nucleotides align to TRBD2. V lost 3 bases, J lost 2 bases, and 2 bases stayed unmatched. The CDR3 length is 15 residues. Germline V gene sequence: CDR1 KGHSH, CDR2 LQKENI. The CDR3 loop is CASSPSSGGAYEQYV. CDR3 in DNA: TGTGCCAGCTCACCTTCTAGCGGGGGGGCCTACGAGCAGTACGTC.